The 28 T cell receptor beta chains listed next were all sequenced from one sample in a study of T cells after yellow fever vaccination. From the 5' RACE reads, TCRdb called clonotypes with MiXCR, one entry per CDR3 protein. The table lists some 250,000 distinct CDR3 sequences, more than 3.5% of them singletons. Sequenced material: PBMCs, taken 15 days after the yellow fever booster vaccination. Receptor source: a man younger than 30 who received the YFV17D yellow fever vaccine.

V gene TRBV15 combines with J gene TRBJ1-1; no clear D. This CDR3 region has 16 residues. Trimming stripped 0 bases from V and 0 bases from J, with 11 bases between. The germline gives CDR1 LNHNV, CDR2 YYDKDF (reference sequence). The CDR3: CATSRDERNLNTEAFF. The CDR3 region has the DNA TGTGCCACCAGCAGAGATGAGAGGAACCTGAACACTGAAGCTTTCTTT.

In this sample, this clonotype turned up many times. The DNA of the CDR3 is TGTGCCATCACCTACCCGGACAGGGCGGGGGAGCAGTACTTC. The encoded protein is CAITYPDRAGEQYF. This rearrangement joins TRBV6-1 to TRBJ2-7, with 8 bases fitting TRBD1. Germline V gene data show CDR1 as MNHNS and CDR2 as SASEGT. This CDR3 region has 14 residues. J gave up 7 bases and V 10 bases, and 15 bases lay outside the gene matches.

There are many counts of this clonotype. The chain combines TRBV4-3 with TRBJ2-5, with 13 bases fitting TRBD2. The CDR3 totals 16 residues. Losses at the gene ends were 2 bases for V and 2 bases for J; bases not matched to a gene: 2. CDR1 and CDR2 from the germline V gene are LGHNA and YSLEER. The CDR3, as DNA: TGCGCCAGCAGCCAAAGGACTAGCGGGGGTCAAGAGACCCAGTACTTC. It is translated as CASSQRTSGGQETQYF.

This clonotype was detected ten times or more. The gene calls are TRBV15 and TRBJ2-5, with a weak D call TRBD2 (5 bases). Germline lookup yields CDR1 LNHNV and CDR2 YYDKDF (reference sequence). The length of the CDR3 is 17 residues. Trimming left V 0 bases short and J 9 bases short, with 23 bases between. The CDR3, as DNA: TGTGCCACCAGCAGAGATCAAAGCGGCAGCGTCGGGTTTGCCCAGTACTTC. Translation gives CATSRDQSGSVGFAQYF.

Many counts were recorded for this clonotype. The J gene is TRBJ2-1, the V gene TRBV7-9; tentative D call: TRBD2 (5 bases). Trimming shortened V by 0 bases and J by 5 bases, and 8 bases separated the two germline ends. The germline V gene has CDR1 SEHNR and CDR2 FQNEAQ (reference sequence). CDR3 length equals 14 residues. The CDR3 is CASSLALEDNEQFF. DNA of the CDR3: TGTGCCAGCAGCTTAGCGTTGGAGGACAATGAGCAGTTCTTC.

This clonotype was seen at least ten times. This chain connects TRBV29-1 to TRBJ2-7; no firm D call. The CDR3 contains 12 residues. CDR1 is SQVTM, CDR2 ANQGSEA, per germline. V was pared by 3 bases and J by 3 bases, with 9 bases between. In DNA, the CDR3 is TGCAGCGTTGACCCTGGTGGCTACGAGCAGTACTTC. Its translation is CSVDPGGYEQYF.

This clonotype came up many times. J is TRBJ1-1 and V is TRBV20-1, with 8 nucleotides matching TRBD1. The trim removed 0 bases at V and 10 bases at J, leaving 16 bases unmatched. Germline loops: CDR1 DFQATT, CDR2 SNEGSKA (reference sequence). The CDR3 sequence is 16 residues long. The DNA for the CDR3 is TGCAGTGCTAGAGATCGGGTAACAGGGGGTTCTCTGAGAGCTTTCTTT. Encoded protein: CSARDRVTGGSLRAFF.

This clonotype has ten or more counts. The V call is TRBV7-2, the J call TRBJ2-6; the D is unclear. Germline V gene data show CDR1 as SGHTA and CDR2 as FQGNSA. The V and J ends lost 5 bases and 4 bases respectively, with 9 bases between them. The CDR3 covers 14 residues. The DNA of the CDR3 is TGTGCCAGCAGCCTACAGAAGGGGGCCAACGTCCTGACTTTC. It translates to CASSLQKGANVLTF.

The rearrangement uses TRBV19 and TRBJ1-1; D remains unclear. Trimming cost V 3 bases and J 3 bases, with 11 bases left between them. The germline CDR1 and CDR2 sequences are LNHDA and SQIVND (reference sequence). This CDR3 contains 14 residues. The CDR3 DNA reads as TGTGCCAGTAGTATCGTTGTGGCTTACACTGAAGCTTTCTTT. Its translation: CASSIVVAYTEAFF.

In its sample, this clonotype was seen many times. This rearrangement joins TRBV12-3 or TRBV12-4 to TRBJ1-5, with D unresolved. The length of the CDR3 is 14 residues. Trimming left V 5 bases short and J 3 bases short, with 11 bases between. The CDR3 coding sequence is TGTGCCAGCAGTCATCCTCAGTCCAATCAGCCCCAGCATTTT. It yields the protein CASSHPQSNQPQHF.

At least ten counts were recorded for this clonotype. The rearrangement joins TRBV28 to TRBJ2-7; maybe TRBD1 (6 bases). This CDR3 comprises 12 residues. Germline V lookup: CDR1 MDHEN, CDR2 SYDVKM. V lost 5 bases and J lost 6, with 11 bases in between. CDR3 coding DNA: TGTGCCAGCAGTCAACAGGGTGGCGAGCAGTACGTC. It specifies CASSQQGGEQYV.

This clonotype was seen repeatedly, ten times or more. The chain employs TRBV4-2 and TRBJ1-2; 9 bases are a match to TRBD1. J lost 4 bases, V lost 0 bases, and 6 bases had no gene match. CDR1 LGHNA and CDR2 YNFKEQ come from the germline V gene. The CDR3 loop spans 16 amino acids. The chain's CDR3 is CASSQDLRDRAYGYTF. The CDR3 DNA is TGTGCCAGCAGCCAAGATCTCCGGGACAGGGCCTATGGCTACACCTTC.

This clonotype came up many times. This chain connects TRBV7-2 to TRBJ1-1; tentative D call: TRBD1 (6 bases). The germline CDR1 and CDR2 sequences are SGHTA and FQGNSA. The CDR3 spans 13 residues. Trimming stripped 5 bases from V and 3 bases from J, with 10 bases between. The CDR3 DNA follows: TGTGCCAGCAGCCCCCACAGGGACACTGAAGCTTTCTTT. Encoded protein: CASSPHRDTEAFF.

There are many counts of this clonotype. The chain links TRBV27 to TRBJ2-1; weak D call: TRBD2 (5 bases). The CDR3 covers 14 residues. Germline CDR1 and CDR2: MNHEY and SMNVEV (reference sequence). V was shortened by 9 bases and J by 0 bases, with 12 bases between the two germline ends. CDR3 sequence (DNA): TGTGCCAGTTACGGACTCCACTCCTACAATGAGCAGTTCTTC. Translated, it gives CASYGLHSYNEQFF.

This clonotype was recorded at least ten times. This chain links TRBV5-1 with TRBJ2-3, with TRBD1 as a possible D gene (6 bases). There are 15 residues in the CDR3. With 3 bases removed from V and 4 bases from J, the gap between germline ends came to 15 bases. The germline gives CDR1 SGHRS, CDR2 YFSETQ. As DNA, the CDR3 is TGCGCCAGCAGCTATCAGGGGCGATTAGCAGATACGCAGTATTTT. Protein sequence: CASSYQGRLADTQYF.

The sample holds many counts of this clonotype. CDR3 DNA sequence: TGTGCCAGCAGTTCCTACAGGAATAGCAATCAGCCCCAGCATTTT. This codes for CASSSYRNSNQPQHF. This chain connects TRBV6-2 or TRBV6-3 to TRBJ1-5; D possibly corresponds to TRBD1 (5 bases). Looked up from germline, CDR1 is MNHEY and CDR2 is SVGEGT. The CDR3 consists of 15 residues. V lost 4 bases and J lost 0, with 10 bases in between.

In this sample, this clonotype turned up many times. The chain joins TRBV7-3 to TRBJ2-1; tentatively, D is TRBD1 or TRBD2 (7 bases each). The CDR3 is 18 residues long. V lost 0 bases, J lost 0 bases, and 15 bases lay in between. Germline V gene lookup returns CDR1 SGHTA and CDR2 FQGTGA. This chain's CDR3 is CASSLTRGGQSSYNEQFF. The CDR3 DNA reads TGTGCCAGCAGCTTAACCAGGGGGGGCCAGAGCTCCTACAATGAGCAGTTCTTC.

As for this clonotype: This sequence may be a read error, since a much larger clone differs from it by one base. The V and J genes are TRBV4-1 and TRBJ2-5, with D tentatively TRBD1 (5 bases). Germline loops: CDR1 MGHRA, CDR2 YSYEKL. The CDR3 consists of 15 residues. Written as DNA, the CDR3 is TGCGCCAGAAGCCAAGAAACCGGGCCAGGGGAGACCCAGTACTTC. It codes for CARSQETGPGETQYF.

This clonotype was seen at least ten times. The chain joins TRBV2 to TRBJ2-3, with 8 bases aligning to TRBD2. Per germline, CDR1 SNHLY and CDR2 FYNNEI. V was pared by 8 bases and J by 3 bases, with 13 bases of the junction left unmatched. The CDR3 is 16 amino acids. CDR3 region: CASLPGLGTRTDTQYF. The CDR3 DNA is TGTGCCAGCCTGCCGGGACTAGGAACGAGGACAGATACGCAGTATTTT. Full variable domain (rest looked up from reference TRBV2 and TRBJ2-3): EPEVTQTPSHQVTQMGQEVILRCVPISNHLYFYWYRQILGQKVEFLVSFYNNEISEKSEIFDDQFSVERPDGSNFTLKIRSTKLEDSAMYFCASLPGLGTRTDTQYFGPGTRLTVL.

This clonotype was picked up many times. This rearrangement joins TRBV6-2 or TRBV6-3 to TRBJ2-1; maybe TRBD2 (5 bases). Trimming cost V 2 bases and J 5 bases, with 7 bases left between them. Germline V gives CDR1 MNHEY, CDR2 SVGEGT. The CDR3 is made up of 13 amino acids. The CDR3 nucleotides read TGTGCCAGCAGTTACGGACTGAACAATGAGCAGTTCTTC. Translated: CASSYGLNNEQFF.

The table lists this clonotype with many counts. This chain joins TRBV27 and TRBJ2-6; the match to TRBD1 covers 7 bases. CDR3 size: 18 residues. The V segment lost 6 bases and the J segment 1 base; nucleotides outside the gene matches: 12. Germline CDR1 is MNHEY and CDR2 is SMNVEV (reference sequence). This CDR3 is CASSSYLGQLSGANVLTF. The CDR3 region has the DNA TGTGCCAGCAGCTCCTACTTGGGACAGCTATCTGGGGCCAACGTCCTGACTTTC.

In this sample, this clonotype turned up many times. This chain joins TRBV7-2 and TRBJ2-1; 9 bases map to TRBD1. Germline assignment: CDR1 SGHTA and CDR2 FQGNSA. This CDR3 spans 18 amino acids. The junction had 10 bases not matched to a gene; V was cut back by 0 bases and J by 4 bases. CDR3 protein: CASSLALFPGQGYNEQFF. CDR3 sequence (DNA): TGTGCCAGCAGCTTAGCGCTCTTCCCGGGACAGGGATACAATGAGCAGTTCTTC. Complete variable domain (other parts from reference TRBV7-2 and TRBJ2-1): GAGVSQSPSNKVTEKGKDVELRCDPISGHTALYWYRQSLGQGLEFLIYFQGNSAPDKSGLPSDRFSAERTGGSVSTLTIQRTQQEDSAVYLCASSLALFPGQGYNEQFFGPGTRLTVL.

On this clonotype itself: This clone may be a read error of a much larger clone one base away. The rearrangement uses TRBV6-5 and TRBJ2-3; TRBD1 or TRBD2 may be the D gene (7 bases each). CDR3 size: 12 residues. The V gene's germline CDR1 is MNHEY and CDR2 SVGAGI. V was trimmed by 5 bases and J by 8 bases, leaving 11 bases between them. CDR3 protein: CASSPGGGTQYF. CDR3 nucleotide sequence: TGTGCCAGCAGTCCAGGGGGGGGTACGCAGTATTTT.

This clonotype appeared many times. CDR3 residues: CASSLRQGVVAFF. The CDR3 nucleotides read TGTGCCAGCAGTTTGAGACAGGGCGTCGTAGCTTTCTTT. The chain couples TRBV12-3 or TRBV12-4 to TRBJ1-1; 7 positions match TRBD1. There are 13 residues in the CDR3. The trim removed 3 bases at V and 10 bases at J, leaving 8 bases unmatched.

This clonotype came up many times. The J gene is TRBJ1-5, the V gene TRBV4-1; D not certain. Germline loops: CDR1 MGHRA, CDR2 YSYEKL. The CDR3 sequence is 15 residues long. V gave up 0 bases and J gave up 9 bases, with 15 bases separating them. The CDR3: CASSQEPGQIRPQHF. The CDR3 DNA sequence: TGCGCCAGCAGCCAAGAGCCGGGCCAAATCCGGCCCCAGCATTTT.

This clonotype was detected ten times or more. The chain uses TRBV5-1 and TRBJ1-6, with 7 bases that match TRBD1. The V and J ends lost 0 bases and 10 bases, in that order; junction bases with no gene match: 7. Germline CDR1 reads SGHRS; CDR2 reads YFSETQ. CDR3 length: 15 residues. In DNA form, the CDR3 reads TGCGCCAGCAGCTTGGGTGAGGGGGCCAGGTCACCCCTCCACTTT. This sequence encodes CASSLGEGARSPLHF.

At least ten counts were recorded for this clonotype. The chain links TRBV7-2 to TRBJ1-1; the D is unclear. The CDR3 is 14 residues long. V dropped 5 bases and J dropped 1 base, with 11 bases sitting between them. Germline loops: CDR1 SGHTA, CDR2 FQGNSA. In DNA, the CDR3 is TGTGCCAGCAGCCGCCTTCGAAGGAACACTGAAGCTTTCTTT. Its protein product is CASSRLRRNTEAFF.

Many counts were recorded for this clonotype. V is TRBV25-1 and J is TRBJ2-3; D is possibly TRBD1 (5 bases). Germline V gene data show CDR1 as MGHDK and CDR2 as SYGVNS. The germline V and J ends were trimmed by 7 bases and 10 bases, with 21 bases remaining between them. This CDR3 contains 14 residues. The CDR3 reads CASIGDSSFDPQYF. CDR3 bases: TGTGCCAGCATCGGAGACAGCTCATTCGATCCGCAGTATTTT.